The source of this T cell receptor (beta chain) is a study of vaccination effects on CD4 cells after COVID-19. For the study at large: Samples were given by two convalescent patients 16 days and one week before vaccination. Overall study results and limits: A shortage of convalescent patients and an absence of early post-infection timepoints characterized the study.

Method: immunoSEQ multiplex PCR; TCRdb's copy keeps in-frame clones and lacks some. This repertoire shows roughly 54,000 clones, 76% found once; its top ten account for 5% to 6.5%. Germline V gene data show CDR1 as SGHTA and CDR2 as FQGNSA. The CDR3 is 14 amino acids. Trimming left V 4 bases short and J 5 bases short, with 13 bases between. Expansion of antigen-specific CD4+ T cells with viral peptide pools was carried out by the ViraFEST assay before sequencing. When around nine days of culture had elapsed, CD4+ T cells were isolated. The person had a PCR-confirmed SARS-CoV-2 infection during March to December 2020. Both day 3 and day 7 saw half the medium replaced with IL-2 medium. With regard to this clone: Its specificity is unknown.

The gene calls are TRBV7-2 and TRBJ2-3; weak D call: TRBD2 (5 bases). The receptor's source is a human donor who had a prior SARS-CoV-2 infection. Sample: CD4+ T cells from PBMCs cultured with HIV peptides, taken before COVID-19 vaccination. Subset meaning: HIV-1 Nef peptide pool negative control/reference culture. CDR3 in DNA: TGTGCCAGCAGCTCGCCGGGAATCGGAGATACGCAGTATTTT. Amino acids: CASSSPGIGDTQYF.